This T cell receptor (beta chain) was sequenced in a study of T-cell memory formation after mild COVID-19. Study-level points and caveats: What remained unconfirmed was the SARS-CoV-2 specificity of second-wave clones peaking on day 37.

MiXCR, applied by TCRdb to the 5' RACE reads, yields one record per CDR3 protein. The sample contains 85,000 to 130,000 distinct CDR3 sequences, around 12% of which appear only once. This clonotype appeared a few times. Its antigen remains unidentified. The CDR3 loop spans 16 amino acids. Trimming stripped 5 bases from V and 5 bases from J, with 21 bases between. CDR1 and CDR2 (germline): SGHKS, YYEKEE (reference sequence). The sample taken for sequencing was PBMCs or a T cell subset sorted from them (not recorded which). This receptor was taken from an adult woman who had mild COVID-19 (a few samples of this study predate the infection). Cell type and time point are not known. The chain has TRBV5-5 and TRBJ2-3, with D possibly being TRBD1 or TRBD2 (5 bases each). The CDR3, as DNA: TGTGCCAGCAGGTCACCCGGGACGAAGGAGGAAGATACGCAGTATTTT. Its protein product is CASRSPGTKEEDTQYF. The whole variable domain, filled in from reference TRBV5-5 and TRBJ2-3, reads DAGVTQSPTHLIKTRGQQVTLRCSPISGHKSVSWYQQVLGQGPQFIFQYYEKEERGRGNFPDRFSARQFPNYSSELNVNALLLGDSALYLCASRSPGTKEEDTQYFGPGTRLTVL.